A single sample gave rise to the 3 T cell receptor beta chains below, sequenced in a study of blood T cells in healthy people across ages. The second PCR ran roughly 6 to 11 cycles with a sample-barcoded 5' primer and J-beta primers. TCRdb re-called the 5' RACE reads through MiXCR, storing one row per CDR3 protein. This sample has about 570,000 distinct CDR3 sequences, with roughly 28% found just once. The sequenced sample consisted of blood. The origin of the receptors is a woman in her seventies in good health.

The V call is TRBV4-3, the J call TRBJ2-3; TRBD2 matches 10 bases. The junction had 3 bases not matched to a gene; V was cut back by 3 bases and J by 0 bases. CDR3 length: 16 amino acids. Germline values: CDR1 LGHNA, CDR2 YSLEER. The CDR3 DNA reads TGCGCCAGCAGCCACGGGACTAGCGTTAGCACAGATACGCAGTATTTT. This gives the protein CASSHGTSVSTDTQYF.

There are a few counts of this clonotype. This chain connects TRBV7-9 to TRBJ2-5, with D maybe TRBD2 (5 bases). Per the germline V gene, CDR1 is SEHNR and CDR2 is FQNEAQ (reference sequence). Trimming took 6 bases from V and 3 from J, leaving 20 bases between them. The CDR3 loop spans 16 amino acids. In DNA form, the CDR3 reads TGTGCCAGCAGAAAACCCCCCCACGGACTGAAAGAGACCCAGTACTTC. It encodes CASRKPPHGLKETQYF.

The gene calls are TRBV7-2 and TRBJ2-5; D call uncertain. The CDR3 sequence is 12 residues long. Germline V gene sequence: CDR1 SGHTA, CDR2 FQGNSA. V lost 1 base, J lost 6 bases, and 6 bases lay in between. Here the CDR3 reads CASSLEMQTQYF. The CDR3 coding sequence is TGTGCCAGCAGCTTAGAAATGCAGACCCAGTACTTC.